This TCR beta chain is drawn from a study of T cell responses to AZD1222 COVID-19 vaccine. Only in-frame clones appear in the TCRdb table, and some are missing; sequencing was by immunoSEQ multiplex PCR. The table includes about 140,000 clones, about 90% detected once. The specimen comprised peripheral blood, sampled 28 days after the second dose of the MenACWY control vaccine. The sequence was obtained from an adult who received the MenACWY meningococcal vaccine as a control.

DNA for the CDR3: TGTGCCAGCAGCGATCAGGGTCACGGGGAGCTGTTTTTT. It codes for CASSDQGHGELFF. The chain couples TRBV7-3 to TRBJ2-2; D is possibly TRBD1 (5 bases). Germline-derived CDR1 and CDR2 are SGHTA and FQGTGA. V was clipped by 5 bases and J by 7 bases, with 11 bases between them. This CDR3 has 13 residues.